A selection of T cell receptor beta chains follows, all from one sample in a study of T cells in Graves' hyperthyroidism and ophthalmopathy. TCRdb re-analysed the multiplex PCR reads in MiXCR, keeping a single row per CDR3 protein. The data show around 210,000 distinct CDR3 sequences, about a sixth seen once. Sequenced sample: blood. Receptor source: a woman aged 45-59 years with Graves' hyperthyroidism. Each CDR3 is given with its conserved first and last residue. D genes are given only for firm matches. Part of the rows lack a size; the others show once, few, many or a class for expanded clones.

D gene,J gene,clone size,V gene,CDR3 protein,CDR3 DNA
.,TRBJ2-1,many,TRBV20-1,CSAKMYNEQFF,TGCAGTGCTAAGATGTACAATGAGCAGTTCTTC
TRBD2,TRBJ2-2,few,TRBV9,CASSSGGYDTGELFF,TGTGCCAGCAGTAGCGGGGGGTATGACACCGGGGAGCTGTTTTTT
.,TRBJ2-7,many,TRBV12-3/TRBV12-4,CASSSQGGLYEQYF,TGTGCCAGCAGCTCACAGGGAGGGCTATACGAGCAGTACTTC
.,TRBJ2-7,many,TRBV14,CASSQVSAGEQYF,TGTGCCAGCAGCCAAGTCTCCGCGGGGGAGCAGTACTTC
TRBD1,TRBJ1-3,few,TRBV6-2/TRBV6-3,CASSSGQGTGGNTIYF,TGTGCCAGCAGTTCTGGACAGGGAACAGGCGGAAACACCATATATTTT
.,TRBJ1-1,.,TRBV20-1,CSAEPGTQNTEAFF,TGCAGTGCGGAACCCGGGACACAAAACACTGAAGCTTTCTTT
.,TRBJ1-3,few,TRBV7-9,CASREDSSGNTIYF,TGTGCCAGCAGGGAAGACAGCTCTGGAAACACCATATATTTT
TRBD1,TRBJ1-1,many,TRBV6-1,CASSIHPTGAVTEAFF,TGTGCCAGCAGTATCCACCCCACAGGGGCAGTCACTGAAGCTTTCTTT
TRBD2,TRBJ2-7,many,TRBV7-9,CASSPGGYGRGGEQYF,TGTGCCAGCAGCCCCGGGGGGTACGGGAGGGGCGGCGAGCAGTACTTC
.,TRBJ2-2,many,TRBV19,CASSPDGTGELFF,TGTGCCAGTAGCCCGGATGGCACCGGGGAGCTGTTTTTT
TRBD2,TRBJ2-1,.,TRBV10-2,CASRDSGSSINEQFF,TGCGCCAGCAGAGATAGCGGGAGTAGTATCAATGAGCAGTTCTTC
.,TRBJ1-5,many,TRBV6-1,CASRPTEYQPQHF,TGTGCCAGCAGGCCTACAGAATATCAGCCCCAGCATTTT
.,TRBJ1-5,many,TRBV24-1,CATSHPGAGQPQHF,TGTGCCACCAGTCATCCCGGGGCCGGACAGCCCCAGCATTTT
TRBD2,TRBJ2-1,few,TRBV24-1,CATSDLHRTSGSNEQFF,TGTGCCACCAGTGATTTACATCGGACTAGCGGGAGTAATGAGCAGTTCTTC
.,TRBJ2-1,.,TRBV5-4,CASSLEGEEQFF,TGTGCCAGCAGCTTGGAAGGGGAGGAGCAGTTCTTC
.,TRBJ2-2,many,TRBV7-2,CASTPGTGELFF,TGTGCCAGCACCCCCGGCACCGGGGAGCTGTTTTTT
.,TRBJ1-1,many,TRBV2,CASSRDSFTAFF,TGTGCCAGCAGCCGCGACAGTTTTACGGCTTTCTTT
TRBD1,TRBJ1-4,.,TRBV14,CASSPRQGWAEKLFF,TGTGCCAGCAGCCCCCGACAGGGGTGGGCTGAAAAACTGTTTTTT
TRBD2,TRBJ2-5,many,TRBV28,CASSSVILAGEETQYF,TGTGCCAGCAGTTCAGTAATACTAGCGGGAGAAGAGACCCAGTACTTC
TRBD1,TRBJ1-2,many,TRBV10-3,CAIREGQGLYGYTF,TGTGCCATCAGAGAGGGACAGGGGCTCTATGGCTACACCTTC
.,TRBJ1-1,many,TRBV3-1,CASSQGVEAFF,TGTGCCAGCAGCCAGGGGGTGGAGGCTTTCTTT
TRBD1,TRBJ2-3,many,TRBV5-1,CASRGTGSITDTQYF,TGCGCCAGCAGGGGGACAGGGTCCATCACAGATACGCAGTATTTT
.,TRBJ2-1,many,TRBV10-1,CASSESGGNQFF,TGCGCCAGCAGTGAGTCTGGGGGAAATCAGTTCTTC
TRBD2,TRBJ2-1,many,TRBV12-3/TRBV12-4,CASRPIELAGEYNEQFF,TGTGCCAGCAGGCCTATCGAACTAGCGGGAGAGTACAATGAGCAGTTCTTC
TRBD1,TRBJ1-2,many,TRBV2,CASSDRRTGTGAYGYTF,TGTGCCAGCAGTGATCGCAGAACCGGGACAGGGGCCTATGGCTACACCTTC
TRBD2,TRBJ2-7,few,TRBV10-2,CASRDGTSIYEQYF,TGCGCCAGCAGAGACGGGACTAGCATCTACGAGCAGTACTTC
TRBD1,TRBJ1-1,.,TRBV6-1,CASSAGTGGGGTEAFF,TGTGCCAGCAGTGCGGGGACAGGGGGCGGGGGCACTGAAGCTTTCTTT
.,TRBJ1-5,few,TRBV18,CASSPIPGGAITNQPQHF,TGTGCCAGCTCACCTATACCGGGGGGGGCGATAACAAATCAGCCCCAGCATTTT
TRBD1,TRBJ1-5,many,TRBV28,CASSFQGAVQPQHF,TGTGCCAGCAGTTTTCAGGGGGCCGTTCAGCCCCAGCATTTT
.,TRBJ1-2,many,TRBV2,CAVKAQTQYYTF,TGTGCCGTAAAAGCACAAACCCAGTACTACACCTTC
TRBD2,TRBJ2-1,many,TRBV11-3,CASSLGSLAGGNNEQFF,TGTGCCAGCAGCTTAGGTAGCCTAGCGGGAGGGAACAATGAGCAGTTCTTC
.,TRBJ2-1,.,TRBV24-1,CATSDLLADNEQFF,TGTGCCACCAGTGATTTGTTGGCTGACAATGAGCAGTTCTTC
.,TRBJ2-6,.,TRBV18,CASSPVVSGANVLTF,TGTGCCAGCTCACCGGTGGTTTCTGGGGCCAACGTCCTGACTTTC
TRBD1,TRBJ1-2,many,TRBV2,CASSGERGQGAHYTF,TGTGCCAGCAGCGGAGAACGAGGACAGGGAGCCCACTACACCTTC
TRBD1,TRBJ1-5,few,TRBV5-1,CASSLGRGSNQPQHF,TGCGCCAGCAGCTTGGGCAGGGGGAGCAATCAGCCCCAGCATTTT
TRBD2,TRBJ2-2,.,TRBV28,CASSPPGLAGGGELFF,TGTGCCAGCAGTCCACCGGGACTAGCGGGAGGCGGGGAGCTGTTTTTT
.,TRBJ1-4,few,TRBV20-1,CSANKGPGPNEKLFF,TGCAGTGCGAACAAGGGGCCAGGGCCAAATGAAAAACTGTTTTTT
TRBD2,TRBJ2-1,many,TRBV7-2,CASSPRTSGRSNEQFF,TGTGCCAGCAGCCCCAGGACTAGCGGGAGATCGAATGAGCAGTTCTTC
.,TRBJ1-4,few,TRBV11-2,CASSLGFQGYEKLFF,TGTGCCAGCAGCTTAGGGTTTCAAGGGTATGAAAAACTGTTTTTT
.,TRBJ2-1,many,TRBV7-2,CASNIQGSGKMDEQFF,TGTGCCAGCAATATCCAGGGGAGCGGGAAAATGGATGAGCAGTTCTTC
.,TRBJ2-2,many,TRBV10-2,CASGGSGNVNTGELFF,TGCGCCAGCGGGGGGTCGGGTAACGTGAACACCGGGGAGCTGTTTTTT
.,TRBJ2-7,.,TRBV9,CASSVEPSAHEQYF,TGTGCCAGCAGCGTAGAGCCTAGCGCTCACGAGCAGTACTTC
TRBD1,TRBJ1-1,many,TRBV6-1,CASSSQGARTEAFF,TGTGCCAGCAGTTCCCAGGGGGCGAGGACTGAAGCTTTCTTT
.,TRBJ2-3,many,TRBV5-1,CASNRESTDTQYF,TGCGCCAGCAACCGTGAAAGCACAGATACGCAGTATTTT
TRBD1,TRBJ2-1,many,TRBV27,CASSWQGAGNMDEQFF,TGTGCCAGCAGTTGGCAGGGGGCGGGAAATATGGATGAGCAGTTCTTC
.,TRBJ2-2,.,TRBV30,CAWMVGAGTGELFF,TGTGCCTGGATGGTAGGGGCGGGGACCGGGGAGCTGTTTTTT
.,TRBJ2-7,.,TRBV6-1,CASSEVRGPYEQYF,TGTGCCAGCAGTGAAGTCCGGGGCCCCTACGAGCAGTACTTC